Following are 32 T cell receptor beta chains from one sample sequenced in a study of T cells in Graves' hyperthyroidism and ophthalmopathy. TCR beta CDR3 region amplification was performed from RNA transcripts. The primer set for the first-round RT-PCR of the TCR CDR3 was HTBI. In TCRdb, the multiplex PCR reads were re-called with MiXCR into one record per CDR3 protein. The sample lists 620,000 or so distinct CDR3 sequences, more than 12% occurring once. The sample taken for sequencing was blood. The source of these receptors is a woman aged 45-60 years with Graves' ophthalmopathy.

This clonotype was found many times. V usage is TRBV27 and J usage is TRBJ1-6; D might be TRBD1 (5 bases). With 5 bases removed from V and 6 bases from J, the gap between germline ends came to 14 bases. There are 15 residues in the CDR3. Germline CDR1 MNHEY, CDR2 SMNVEV (reference sequence). The CDR3 nucleotides read TGTGCCAGCAGTGAAAGGGGTCAGACTAATTCACCCCTCCACTTT. It translates to CASSERGQTNSPLHF.

The sample holds many counts of this clonotype. The chain is built from TRBV6-2 or TRBV6-3 and TRBJ1-1; D uncertain. The CDR3 consists of 12 residues. Trimming removed 2 bases at V and 4 bases at J, with 5 bases between. The germline gives CDR1 MNHEY, CDR2 SVGEGT. The CDR3 DNA sequence: TGTGCCAGCAGTTACCCGAGCACTGAAGCTTTCTTT. Amino acids: CASSYPSTEAFF.

The chain combines TRBV15 with TRBJ2-1; 7 bases agree with TRBD2. The CDR3 totals 15 residues. Trimming cost V 1 base and J 3 bases; bases outside gene matches: 3. In germline, CDR1 is LNHNV, CDR2 YYDKDF (reference sequence). CDR3 sequence: CATSRGGDYYNEQFF. CDR3 nucleotide sequence: TGTGCCACCAGCAGAGGGGGGGACTACTACAATGAGCAGTTCTTC.

This clonotype was found many times. The chain links TRBV18 to TRBJ2-5; D uncertain. This CDR3 spans 13 amino acids. V dropped 1 base and J dropped 1 base, with 4 bases sitting between them. Germline assignment: CDR1 KGHSH and CDR2 LQKENI. CDR3 DNA sequence: TGTGCCAGCTCACCACACGTCCAAGAGACCCAGTACTTC. Residues: CASSPHVQETQYF.

The V call is TRBV19, the J call TRBJ2-7, with TRBD2 matching over 8 bases. Germline assignment: CDR1 LNHDA and CDR2 SQIVND (reference sequence). Trimming at V came to 6 bases and at J to 3 bases, leaving 10 bases not matched to a gene. The CDR3 length is 15 residues. CDR3 sequence (DNA): TGTGCCAGTAGGCCGGGAGGGACACGAGTCTACGAGCAGTACTTC. Protein: CASRPGGTRVYEQYF.

This clonotype has a count of ten or more. The J gene is TRBJ1-3, the V gene TRBV28; tentatively, D is TRBD1 (6 bases). CDR1 and CDR2 (germline): MDHEN, SYDVKM. Between the trimmed V and J ends, which lost 7 bases and 4 bases, there was a span of 20 bases. The CDR3 spans 16 residues. The CDR3 loop reads CASKINRDFTGNTIYF. The CDR3 nucleotides read TGTGCCAGCAAAATAAACAGGGATTTCACCGGAAACACCATATATTTT.

This clonotype appeared a few times. The chain is built from TRBV7-9 and TRBJ2-1; 7 bases match TRBD2. Trimming cost V 4 bases and J 3 bases; bases outside gene matches: 6. Germline CDR1 is SEHNR and CDR2 is FQNEAQ (reference sequence). This CDR3 has 15 residues. DNA of the CDR3: TGTGCCAGCAGCTCGAGGAGCGGGGTCTACAATGAGCAGTTCTTC. It codes for CASSSRSGVYNEQFF.

The V and J genes are TRBV7-3 and TRBJ2-7, with 13 positions matching TRBD2. In germline, CDR1 is SGHTA, CDR2 FQGTGA. J was trimmed by 6 bases and V by 5 bases; bases with no gene match: 7. The CDR3 totals 15 residues. CDR3 nucleotides: TGTGCCAGCAGCAAGGGACTAGCGGGGTCCCTCGAGCAGTACTTC. Protein: CASSKGLAGSLEQYF.

Only a few counts were recorded for this clonotype. The chain is built from TRBV20-1 and TRBJ1-1; TRBD1 agrees at 8 bases. This CDR3 is built from 14 residues. J was trimmed by 4 bases and V by 4 bases; bases with no gene match: 8. Germline loops: CDR1 DFQATT, CDR2 SNEGSKA (reference sequence). The CDR3 is CSANAGGVFTEAFF. Here the CDR3 DNA reads TGCAGTGCTAATGCAGGGGGCGTTTTCACTGAAGCTTTCTTT.

This chain uses TRBV6-5 with TRBJ2-4; 9 positions agree with TRBD1. The J segment lost 6 bases and the V segment lost 1 base, leaving 4 bases of the junction unmatched. This CDR3 is built from 15 residues. Germline V CDR1 and CDR2: MNHEY, SVGAGI. The CDR3 loop reads CASSYFGQGRNIQYF. The CDR3, as DNA: TGTGCCAGCAGTTACTTCGGACAGGGGAGAAACATTCAGTACTTC.

Concerning this clonotype itself: This could be a read error, since a much larger clone is one nucleotide away. The gene calls are TRBV15 and TRBJ1-5, with a possible D match to TRBD1 (5 bases). The CDR3 spans 19 residues. The V end lost 0 bases, the J end lost 4 bases, and 22 bases lay between the germline ends. CDR1 is LNHNV, CDR2 YYDKDF, per germline (reference sequence). The CDR3 region is CATSRDARGGGGGNQPQHF. The CDR3 region has the DNA TGTGCCACCAGCAGAGATGCGCGGGGGGGAGGAGGCGGAAATCAGCCCCAGCATTTT.

This clonotype was observed many times. V is TRBV6-2 or TRBV6-3 and J is TRBJ2-3, with a tentative D call TRBD2 (6 bases). The CDR3 has 13 residues. Germline V gene lookup returns CDR1 MNHEY and CDR2 SVGEGT. With 8 bases removed from V and 5 bases from J, the gap between germline ends came to 14 bases. CDR3 in amino acids: CASRERRVDTQYF. The CDR3 bases are TGTGCCAGCCGTGAGCGGAGGGTAGATACGCAGTATTTT.

This clonotype was seen more than once but under ten times. The chain uses TRBV2 and TRBJ2-1, with 9 bases that match TRBD2. The junction had 5 bases not matched to a gene; V was cut back by 8 bases and J by 15 bases. Germline lookup yields CDR1 SNHLY and CDR2 FYNNEI. CDR3 size: 10 residues. DNA for the CDR3: TGTGCCAGCGCCGGGACTAGCTCGTTCTTC. It translates to CASAGTSSFF.

Only a few counts were recorded for this clonotype. The chain links TRBV19 to TRBJ2-1; 12 bases agree with TRBD2. Germline lookup yields CDR1 LNHDA and CDR2 SQIVND (reference sequence). J was trimmed by 7 bases and V by 7 bases; bases with no gene match: 2. The CDR3 runs 13 residues. Here the CDR3 DNA reads TGTGCCAGTACACTAGCGGGAGGTAATGAGCAGTTCTTC. It yields the protein CASTLAGGNEQFF.

This clonotype was found many times. The rearrangement links TRBV9 to TRBJ1-6; maybe TRBD1 (6 bases). This CDR3 is built from 16 residues. CDR1 is SGDLS and CDR2 is YYNGEE in the germline V gene. Deletions cut 0 bases from V and 6 bases from J, with 13 bases between. Here the CDR3 DNA reads TGTGCCAGCAGCGTAGAACCGGGACACCCTAATTCACCCCTCCACTTT. It encodes CASSVEPGHPNSPLHF. Full variable domain (remainder filled in from reference TRBV9 and TRBJ1-6): DSGVTQTPKHLITATGQRVTLRCSPRSGDLSVYWYQQSLDQGLQFLIQYYNGEERAKGNILERFSAQQFPDLHSELNLSSLELGDSALYFCASSVEPGHPNSPLHFGNGTRLTVT.

This chain links TRBV12-3 or TRBV12-4 with TRBJ2-3, with 7 bases lining up with TRBD2. The CDR3 spans 14 residues. J was trimmed by 10 bases and V by 6 bases; bases with no gene match: 13. As DNA, the CDR3 is TGTGCCAGCAGAGCGGGGAGTACCGGATGGGCGCAGTATTTT. Translated, it gives CASRAGSTGWAQYF.

There are a few counts of this clonotype. V and J are TRBV7-2 and TRBJ2-7, with D maybe TRBD1 (6 bases). Per germline, CDR1 SGHTA and CDR2 FQGNSA. V lost 5 bases and J 1 base, leaving 12 bases between the germline ends. The CDR3 length is 14 residues. The CDR3 DNA reads TGTGCCAGCAGCATGTGGACAGTTTCCTACGAGCAGTACTTC. Its protein product is CASSMWTVSYEQYF.

The rearrangement uses TRBV7-2 and TRBJ2-7, with 9 bases that match TRBD2. Germline V gene sequence: CDR1 SGHTA, CDR2 FQGNSA. This CDR3 comprises 15 residues. V dropped 6 bases and J dropped 3; count of bases not matched to a gene: 9. In nucleotides, the CDR3 is TGTGCCAGCAGGTATACTAGCGGGCAATTCTACGAGCAGTACTTC. Translating gives CASRYTSGQFYEQYF.

This clonotype was observed many times. The chain is built from TRBV12-3 or TRBV12-4 and TRBJ1-4; perhaps TRBD1 as D (6 bases). This CDR3 contains 14 residues. V lost 1 base and J 8 bases, leaving 11 bases between the germline ends. The CDR3 bases are TGTGCCAGCAGTTTAGTTGCAGGGGACGAAAAACTGTTTTTT. This gives the protein CASSLVAGDEKLFF.

The sample holds many counts of this clonotype. The chain is built from TRBV2 and TRBJ2-4; tentative D call: TRBD2 (5 bases). This CDR3 region has 13 residues. The germline CDR1 and CDR2 sequences are SNHLY and FYNNEI. V was pared by 6 bases and J by 8 bases, with 14 bases between. This CDR3 reads CASSLSFSDIQYF. The CDR3 DNA reads as TGTGCCAGCAGCTTATCCTTTAGCGACATTCAGTACTTC.

The chain is built from TRBV7-2 and TRBJ2-1; 9 positions agree with TRBD1. V was pared by 5 bases and J by 10 bases, with 6 bases of the junction left unmatched. Per the germline V gene, CDR1 is SGHTA and CDR2 is FQGNSA. The CDR3 contains 13 residues. CDR3 coding DNA: TGTGCCAGCAGCCCGACTACAGGGGGCGAGCAGTTCTTC. Translation gives CASSPTTGGEQFF. Looking up the rest from reference TRBV7-2 and TRBJ2-1 gives the full variable domain: GAGVSQSPSNKVTEKGKDVELRCDPISGHTALYWYRQSLGQGLEFLIYFQGNSAPDKSGLPSDRFSAERTGGSVSTLTIQRTQQEDSAVYLCASSPTTGGEQFFGPGTRLTVL.

This clonotype was picked up many times. The chain carries TRBV28 and TRBJ1-1, with a weak D call TRBD1 (6 bases). Germline V gives CDR1 MDHEN, CDR2 SYDVKM. This CDR3 has 14 residues. V lost 5 bases to trimming and J lost 6 bases, with 16 bases between them. Here the CDR3 reads CASSEPGGGPEAFF. The CDR3 bases are TGTGCCAGCAGTGAACCCGGGGGGGGCCCTGAAGCTTTCTTT.

This clonotype was seen more than once but under ten times. The chain has TRBV28 and TRBJ2-7, with 12 bases lining up with TRBD1. Germline V gives CDR1 MDHEN, CDR2 SYDVKM. The CDR3 is 20 residues long. V lost 7 bases to trimming and J lost 2 bases; unmatched junction nucleotides: 21. CDR3 amino acids: CASIQLDRDRGLEEAYEQYF. The CDR3 DNA is TGTGCCAGCATCCAACTTGACCGGGACAGGGGGCTAGAGGAAGCCTACGAGCAGTACTTC.

This clonotype was picked up a small number of times. The rearrangement uses TRBV9 and TRBJ1-1; maybe TRBD1 (5 bases). Germline CDR1 and CDR2: SGDLS and YYNGEE. This CDR3 is built from 14 residues. V dropped 0 bases and J dropped 8 bases, with 14 bases sitting between them. CDR3 loop: CASSVATRGGEAFF. The CDR3 DNA reads TGTGCCAGCAGCGTAGCTACACGGGGGGGGGAAGCTTTCTTT.

This clonotype was detected a few times. The chain uses TRBV19 and TRBJ2-3; D perhaps matches TRBD2 (6 bases). CDR3 length equals 15 residues. V was clipped by 3 bases and J by 2 bases, with 12 bases between them. The V gene's germline CDR1 is LNHDA and CDR2 SQIVND (reference sequence). Here the CDR3 DNA reads TGTGCCAGTAGTATGGAGGCGGGATACACAGATACGCAGTATTTT. This encodes CASSMEAGYTDTQYF.

This clonotype was detected many times. CDR3 in DNA: TGTGCCAGCTCACTCGGACAGGGGATTGAAGCTTTCTTT. This gives the protein CASSLGQGIEAFF. J is TRBJ1-1 and V is TRBV18; 9 bases agree with TRBD1. Germline CDR1 reads KGHSH; CDR2 reads LQKENI. The CDR3 is 13 amino acids. V trimming: 4 bases; J trimming: 7 bases; junction bases outside the gene matches: 4.

This clonotype was picked up a small number of times. The chain's CDR3 is CASSDTISTGAFF. The DNA of the CDR3 is TGTGCCAGCAGTGACACTATCAGTACAGGAGCTTTCTTT. This rearrangement joins TRBV6-1 to TRBJ1-1; possible D gene TRBD1, 5 bases. Germline CDR1 MNHNS, CDR2 SASEGT. The CDR3 totals 13 residues. V was pared by 3 bases and J by 10 bases, with 15 bases between.

Of note for this clonotype: A much bigger clone sits one base away, suggesting this may be a read error. The V call is TRBV27, the J call TRBJ2-7; D may be TRBD1 (6 bases). CDR3 size: 13 residues. Germline lookup yields CDR1 MNHEY and CDR2 SMNVEV (reference sequence). CDR3 nucleotides: TGTGCCAGCAGTTACGGGACAATCTACGATCAGTACTTC. Translated: CASSYGTIYDQYF.

This clonotype was observed at least ten times. J is TRBJ2-2 and V is TRBV12-3 or TRBV12-4; possible D gene TRBD2, 5 bases. V was clipped by 0 bases and J by 0 bases, with 5 bases between them. The CDR3 extends over 15 amino acids. CDR3 nucleotide sequence: TGTGCCAGCAGTTTAGCGGACTCGAACACCGGGGAGCTGTTTTTT. It encodes CASSLADSNTGELFF.

This clonotype has a count of ten or more. This rearrangement joins TRBV19 to TRBJ2-5; 15 bases are a match to TRBD2. With V trimmed by 4 bases and J by 2 bases, 5 bases remained unmatched. CDR1 is LNHDA and CDR2 is SQIVND in the germline V gene (reference sequence). CDR3 length: 17 amino acids. CDR3 in amino acids: CASSRGLAGGGQETQYF. The CDR3 DNA is TGTGCCAGTAGTAGGGGACTAGCGGGAGGAGGTCAAGAGACCCAGTACTTC.

This clonotype was seen many times. This chain's CDR3 is CASSLGGSNYNEQFF. CDR3 bases: TGCGCCAGCAGCTTGGGCGGGAGCAACTACAATGAGCAGTTCTTC. The chain couples TRBV5-1 to TRBJ2-1; the match to TRBD2 covers 7 bases. Germline V gene sequence: CDR1 SGHRS, CDR2 YFSETQ. This CDR3 is 15 amino acids long. The junction had 3 bases not matched to a gene; V was cut back by 0 bases and J by 3 bases.

CDR3: CASSILLPSNTGELFF. In nucleotides, the CDR3 is TGTGCCAGTAGTATCCTGCTCCCATCGAACACCGGGGAGCTGTTTTTT. This chain joins TRBV19 and TRBJ2-2; D gene uncertain. Germline CDR1 reads LNHDA; CDR2 reads SQIVND (reference sequence). V was clipped by 3 bases and J by 0 bases, with 11 bases between them. This CDR3 region has 16 residues.